This T cell receptor (beta chain) was sequenced during a study of T cell repertoires in cytomegalovirus infection. General study results and limits: Summed public TCR beta family frequency identified CMV carriers bearing the relevant HLA.

Looked up from germline, CDR1 is KGHSH and CDR2 is LQKENI. Trimming cost V 3 bases and J 8 bases, with 5 bases left between them. The CDR3 contains 11 residues. TCRdb fed the reads into MiXCR, producing one record per CDR3 protein. The sample carries about 130,000 distinct CDR3 sequences, 8% to 9% recorded once. In this sample, this clonotype turned up a few times. Antigen: not known. V and J are TRBV18 and TRBJ2-1; no reliable D call. The sequence derives from a human donor in good health (CMV status not recorded). Some clones in this sample may be carry-over from other donors' samples. The material sequenced was PBMCs. CDR3 region: CASSPDDEQFF. CDR3 DNA: TGTGCCAGCTCACCGGACGATGAGCAGTTCTTC.